This TCR beta chain was retrieved from a study of spatial heterogeneity in lung cancer. Overall study context: Sequence detection consistently recorded a greater number of beta-chain than alpha-chain sequences. Overall study results and limits: The study found that ubiquitous and regional expanded TCR counts tracked ubiquitous and regional nonsynonymous mutations, respectively. Mutation tallies in tumors tracked expanded intratumoral alpha and beta TCR counts. Alpha and beta chain coverage of tumor T cells was estimated at about 6.8% and 14%, respectively.

One entry per CDR3 protein results from TCRdb running MiXCR on the 5' RACE reads. In the table there are 16,000 or so distinct CDR3 sequences, 6.8% of which are singletons. Ten or more counts support this clonotype. Its antigen remains unidentified. Time point of the sample: sample taken at primary tumor resection. Deletions cut 7 bases from V and 2 bases from J, with 20 bases between. The germline V gene encodes CDR1 SGHTA and CDR2 FQGNSA. There are 16 residues in the CDR3. The specimen was lung tumor tissue, collected at surgery. The TCR originated in a female donor with early-stage non-small cell lung cancer. The rearrangement uses TRBV7-2 and TRBJ1-1; D is uncertain. The CDR3 loop reads CASKRHFPKSNTEAFF. The CDR3 DNA sequence: TGTGCCAGCAAAAGACACTTCCCAAAAAGCAACACTGAAGCTTTCTTT.